This T cell receptor beta chain comes out of a study of metastatic and nonmetastatic thyroid tumors. Thyroid surgery was performed in patients who had received no treatment beforehand. This clone was detected ten times or more. V gave up 4 bases and J gave up 9 bases, with 17 bases separating them. Looked up from germline, CDR1 is MNHNS and CDR2 is SASEGT. There are 14 residues in the CDR3. TCRdb called clones again from the PCR reads with MiXCR. Here the sample spans some 40,000 clones, roughly a sixth being singletons. The chain couples TRBV6-1 to TRBJ2-3; a weak D match, TRBD1 (5 bases). The origin of this receptor is a female donor with papillary thyroid cancer or a benign thyroid nodule (not recorded which). Some clones in this sample may be carry-over from other donors' samples. Specimen: blood. CDR3 amino acids: CASSGEFRVRTQYF. CDR3 DNA sequence: TGTGCCAGCAGTGGAGAGTTCAGGGTCCGGACGCAGTATTTT.